This T cell receptor (beta chain) stems from a study of cytomegalovirus exposure and HLA in healthy donors. Whole-study results and caveats: The authors excluded some V segments, including TRBV6-2 and TRBV6-3, as indistinguishable. A later look showed TCR association rates differing by HLA locus, highest for DRB1 and lowest for HLA-C.

In the case of this clone: What it recognizes is unknown.

Germline-derived CDR1 and CDR2 are SGHDT and YYEEEE. The CDR3 contains 18 residues. Trimming cost V 3 bases and J 4 bases; bases outside gene matches: 10. The PCR was carried out with 60 Vbeta primers and 13 Jbeta primers. Profiled with immunoSEQ multiplex PCR; TCRdb holds only in-frame clones, not every one. The sample lists about 83,000 clones, around 70% occurring once. The chain employs TRBV5-6 and TRBJ2-2; 12 bases fit TRBD2. The sequence was collected from a man aged 55-75 years in good health and CMV-seronegative. The sample consisted of PBMCs. In DNA form, the CDR3 reads TGTGCCAGCAGCTGGGAGCCGACTAGCGGGGGCGGCACCGGGGAGCTGTTTTTT. Translation gives CASSWEPTSGGGTGELFF.